The next 8 T cell receptor beta chains were all read from a single sample in a study of cytomegalovirus exposure and HLA in healthy donors. The PCR ran on 60 Vbeta and 13 Jbeta primers. TCRdb keeps only in-frame clones here, not all; method: immunoSEQ multiplex PCR. The sample yields tens of thousands of clones, about 70% seen once. Input material: PBMCs. Every receptor here comes from a woman aged 60-75 years in good health and CMV-seropositive.

The chain joins TRBV2 to TRBJ2-1; 7 bases are shared with TRBD1. There are 15 residues in the CDR3. The V segment lost 10 bases and the J segment 6 bases; nucleotides outside the gene matches: 15. Germline loops: CDR1 SNHLY, CDR2 FYNNEI. CDR3 sequence reads: CAISSGTARVNEQFF. The CDR3 nucleotides are TGTGCCATATCTTCCGGGACAGCGAGGGTCAATGAGCAGTTCTTC.

This rearrangement joins TRBV7-8 to TRBJ1-5; tentative D call: TRBD1 (5 bases). The germline CDR1 and CDR2 sequences are SGHVS and FQNEAQ. V dropped 5 bases and J dropped 2 bases, with 19 bases sitting between them. CDR3 length: 17 amino acids. The CDR3 nucleotides read TGTGCCAGCAGCCCCGGACAAAAGTTGCTTGGCAATCAGCCCCAGCATTTT. Translated: CASSPGQKLLGNQPQHF.

This clone turned up a few times. One junction end does not reproduce the germline sequence, and a read error may be involved. The rearrangement joins TRBV7-9 to TRBJ1-4, with TRBD1 as a possible D gene (5 bases). Germline CDR1 SEHNR, CDR2 FQNEAQ (reference sequence). This CDR3 spans 14 amino acids. The CDR3 is CSSSLAAEGEKLFF. In DNA, the CDR3 is TGTTCCAGCAGCTTAGCAGCGGAGGGGGAAAAACTGTTTTTT.

The chain carries TRBV19 and TRBJ1-5; 8 bases line up with TRBD1. Germline lookup yields CDR1 LNHDA and CDR2 SQIVND (reference sequence). The CDR3 contains 14 residues. The V segment lost 7 bases and the J segment 4 bases; nucleotides outside the gene matches: 6. CDR3: CASTSTGVNQPQHF. The CDR3 region has the DNA TGTGCCAGTACGTCGACAGGGGTTAATCAGCCCCAGCATTTT. The full variable domain, rest sourced from reference TRBV19 and TRBJ1-5, is DGGITQSPKYLFRKEGQNVTLSCEQNLNHDAMYWYRQDPGQGLRLIYYSQIVNDFQKGDIAEGYSVSREKKESFPLTVTSAQKNPTAFYLCASTSTGVNQPQHFGDGTRLSIL.

The chain employs TRBV7-2 and TRBJ2-3; 8 nucleotides agree with TRBD1. The germline gives CDR1 SGHTA, CDR2 FQGNSA. There are 12 residues in the CDR3. With V trimmed by 9 bases and J by 3 bases, 2 bases remained unmatched. In DNA, the CDR3 is TGTGCCAGTGGACAGGGTACAGATACGCAGTATTTT. Amino acids: CASGQGTDTQYF.

This clone was counted between two and nine times. The chain employs TRBV7-2 and TRBJ2-5, with 8 bases identical to TRBD2. V gave up 6 bases and J gave up 1 base; unmatched junction bases: 7. Germline values: CDR1 SGHTA, CDR2 FQGNSA. This CDR3 spans 15 amino acids. As DNA, the CDR3 is TGTGCCAGCAGTGGGGTAGCGGGGCTCCAAGAGACCCAGTACTTC. As protein: CASSGVAGLQETQYF.

This clone was seen a single time. The chain is built from TRBV19 and TRBJ2-7; 16 bases map to TRBD2. The CDR3 runs to 17 residues. V shed 10 bases, J shed 4 bases, and the junction held 13 bases outside the gene matches. Germline lookup yields CDR1 LNHDA and CDR2 SQIVND (reference sequence). DNA for the CDR3: TGTGCCACTGAGCCGGGACTAGCGGGGGGGTTTGGGTACGAGCAGTACTTC. As protein: CATEPGLAGGFGYEQYF.

The chain uses TRBV14 and TRBJ2-4, with TRBD1 identical over 10 bases. Looked up from germline, CDR1 is SGHDN and CDR2 is FVKESK. This CDR3 is built from 20 residues. J lost 1 base, V lost 2 bases, and 14 bases had no gene match. The CDR3 DNA sequence: TGTGCCAGCAGCCAAACCCGGGACAGGGGACCACAGACGGCCAAAAACATTCAGTACTTC. It yields the protein CASSQTRDRGPQTAKNIQYF.